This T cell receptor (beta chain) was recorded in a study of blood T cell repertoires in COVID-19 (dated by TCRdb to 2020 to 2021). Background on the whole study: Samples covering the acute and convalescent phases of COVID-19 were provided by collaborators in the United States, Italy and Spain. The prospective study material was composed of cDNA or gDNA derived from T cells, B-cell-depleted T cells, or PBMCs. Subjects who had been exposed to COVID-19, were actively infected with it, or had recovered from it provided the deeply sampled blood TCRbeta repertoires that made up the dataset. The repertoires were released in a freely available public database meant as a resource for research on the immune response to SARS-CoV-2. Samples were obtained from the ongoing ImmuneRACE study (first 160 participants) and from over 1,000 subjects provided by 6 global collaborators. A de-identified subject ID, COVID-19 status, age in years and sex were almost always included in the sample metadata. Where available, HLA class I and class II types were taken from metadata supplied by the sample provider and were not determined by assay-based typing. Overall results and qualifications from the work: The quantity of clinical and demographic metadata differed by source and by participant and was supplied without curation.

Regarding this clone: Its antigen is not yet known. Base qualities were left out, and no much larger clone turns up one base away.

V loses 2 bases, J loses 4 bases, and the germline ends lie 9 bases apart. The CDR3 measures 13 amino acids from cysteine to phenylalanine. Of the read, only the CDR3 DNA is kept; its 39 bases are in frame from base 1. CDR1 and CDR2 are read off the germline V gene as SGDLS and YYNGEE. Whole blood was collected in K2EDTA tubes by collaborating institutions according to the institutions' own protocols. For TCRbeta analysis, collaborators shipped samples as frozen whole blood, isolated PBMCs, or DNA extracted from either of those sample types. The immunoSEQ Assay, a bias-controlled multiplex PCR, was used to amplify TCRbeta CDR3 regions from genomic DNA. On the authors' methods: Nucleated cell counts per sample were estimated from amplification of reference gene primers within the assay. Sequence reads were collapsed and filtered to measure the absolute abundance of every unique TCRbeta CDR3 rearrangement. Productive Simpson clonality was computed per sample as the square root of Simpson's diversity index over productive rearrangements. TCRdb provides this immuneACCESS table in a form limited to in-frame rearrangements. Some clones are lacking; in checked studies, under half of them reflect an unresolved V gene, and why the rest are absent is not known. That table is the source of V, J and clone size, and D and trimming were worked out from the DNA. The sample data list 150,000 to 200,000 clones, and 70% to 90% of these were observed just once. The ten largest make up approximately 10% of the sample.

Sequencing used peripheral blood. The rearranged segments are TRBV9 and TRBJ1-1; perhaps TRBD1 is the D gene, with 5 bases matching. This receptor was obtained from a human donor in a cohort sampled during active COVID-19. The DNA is TGTGCCAGCAGCGTGGGTGGGGCCACTGAAGCTTTCTTT. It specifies CASSVGGATEAFF. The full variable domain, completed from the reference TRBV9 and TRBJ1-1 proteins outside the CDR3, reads DSGVTQTPKHLITATGQRVTLRCSPRSGDLSVYWYQQSLDQGLQFLIQYYNGEERAKGNILERFSAQQFPDLHSELNLSSLELGDSALYFCASSVGGATEAFFGQGTRLTVV.